Following are 25 T cell receptor beta chains from one sample sequenced in a study of post-analysis software for immune sequencing data (dated by TCRdb to about 2015). Study-wide findings and limitations: Patients showed significantly higher frequencies than controls for several TRBV segments, among them TRBV5-6, TRBV5-1 and TRBV20-1.

Library method: PCR. Sequenced using an Illumina HiSeq 2500. Unique molecular identifiers were incorporated into TCR beta cDNA libraries to reduce PCR and sequencing biases. TCRdb reworked the public reads: Q25 trimming with fastp, MiXCR clone assembly, productive beta chains retained. Each entry merges the rows of one CDR3 protein and shows their most common DNA and genes. The sample table shows about 820,000 distinct CDR3 sequences, and roughly 50% are seen once. The ten largest make up approximately 4.2% of the sample. These TCRs are of unknown antigen specificity. Sequencing was done on a sample of blood. The receptors derive from a girl aged 10 to 17 with multiple sclerosis.

This clonotype was recorded a few times. This rearrangement joins TRBV9 to TRBJ2-3; D possibly uses TRBD1 or TRBD2 (6 bases each). In germline, CDR1 is SGDLS, CDR2 YYNGEE. This CDR3 region has 16 residues. Deletions cut 0 bases from V and 5 bases from J, with 16 bases between. CDR3 DNA sequence: TGTGCCAGCAGCGTAGTTGGCACAGGGAGGCGAGATACGCAGTATTTT. It is translated as CASSVVGTGRRDTQYF.

The V call is TRBV7-2, the J call TRBJ2-7; TRBD2 matches at 7 bases. Germline CDR1 and CDR2: SGHTA and FQGNSA. This CDR3 region has 16 residues. V was pared by 5 bases and J by 2 bases, with 12 bases of the junction left unmatched. The CDR3 bases are TGTGCCAGCAGCCATCGTTTGCTAGCGGAGACCTACGAGCAGTACTTC. Translation gives CASSHRLLAETYEQYF. The whole variable domain, filled in from reference TRBV7-2 and TRBJ2-7, reads GAGVSQSPSNKVTEKGKDVELRCDPISGHTALYWYRQSLGQGLEFLIYFQGNSAPDKSGLPSDRFSAERTGGSVSTLTIQRTQQEDSAVYLCASSHRLLAETYEQYFGPGTRLTVT.

The table lists this clonotype with many counts. This chain joins TRBV29-1 and TRBJ2-7, with D uncertain. Germline assignment: CDR1 SQVTM and CDR2 ANQGSEA. Trimming shortened V by 4 bases and J by 2 bases, and 15 bases separated the two germline ends. This CDR3 is built from 14 residues. The CDR3 reads CSVVKVSSTYEQYF. The CDR3 DNA is TGCAGCGTTGTAAAAGTATCGAGTACCTACGAGCAGTACTTC.

The V gene is TRBV5-1, the J gene TRBJ2-5, with 8 bases fitting TRBD1. V trimming: 5 bases; J trimming: 0 bases; junction bases outside the gene matches: 9. Germline V gene sequence: CDR1 SGHRS, CDR2 YFSETQ. This CDR3 spans 16 amino acids. The CDR3 spells CASRPGQGPYQETQYF. CDR3 in DNA: TGCGCCAGCAGACCCGGACAGGGACCCTACCAAGAGACCCAGTACTTC. Complete variable domain (other parts from reference TRBV5-1 and TRBJ2-5): KAGVTQTPRYLIKTRGQQVTLSCSPISGHRSVSWYQQTPGQGLQFLFEYFSETQRNKGNFPGRFSGRQFSNSRSEMNVSTLELGDSALYLCASRPGQGPYQETQYFGPGTRLLVL.

The chain joins TRBV20-1 to TRBJ2-1, with TRBD2 identical over 16 bases. The CDR3 contains 17 residues. Trimming took 4 bases from V and 2 from J; bases not matched to a gene: 5. The germline V gene has CDR1 DFQATT and CDR2 SNEGSKA (reference sequence). The CDR3 spells CSATSGTSGGAYNEQFF. The CDR3 coding sequence is TGCAGTGCTACAAGCGGGACTAGCGGGGGGGCCTACAATGAGCAGTTCTTC.

A few counts support this clonotype. V and J are TRBV12-3 or TRBV12-4 and TRBJ2-5, with D perhaps matching TRBD1 (6 bases). With 7 bases removed from V and 5 bases from J, the gap between germline ends came to 11 bases. CDR3 size: 12 residues. As DNA, the CDR3 is TGTGCCAGCACTATTACAGGGGAGACCCAGTACTTC. As protein: CASTITGETQYF.

This clonotype showed up just a few times. J is TRBJ2-4 and V is TRBV2, with 9 bases fitting TRBD2. The V gene's germline CDR1 is SNHLY and CDR2 FYNNEI. Losses at the gene ends were 7 bases for V and 0 bases for J; bases not matched to a gene: 13. The CDR3 is made up of 18 amino acids. CDR3 sequence: CASTDWLAGTLAKNIQYF. Written as DNA, the CDR3 is TGTGCCAGCACTGATTGGCTAGCGGGAACCCTAGCCAAAAACATTCAGTACTTC.

The chain employs TRBV27 and TRBJ2-5; a possible D gene is TRBD2 (7 bases). Deletions cut 11 bases from V and 11 bases from J, with 27 bases between. The CDR3 sequence is 14 residues long. CDR1 is MNHEY and CDR2 is SMNVEV in the germline V gene (reference sequence). CDR3 nucleotide sequence: TGTGCCGCGTCCTCACTGGGGGGGGGCAATGAGCAGTACTTC. This codes for CAASSLGGGNEQYF.

This clonotype has only one observation. The junction departs from germline at one end; a sequencing error may be responsible. This sequence joins TRBV5-1 and TRBJ2-6; 7 bases match TRBD1. CDR3 length: 18 residues. In germline, CDR1 is SGHRS, CDR2 YFSETQ. The CDR3 DNA is TGCGCCAGCAGTCGAATACAGGGGATTTGGGGTGGGGCCAACGTCCAGACTTTC. Translating it yields CASSRIQGIWGGANVQTF.

The chain joins TRBV20-1 to TRBJ1-1, with no clear D. Per germline, CDR1 DFQATT and CDR2 SNEGSKA (reference sequence). The CDR3 has 15 amino acids. CDR3 residues: CSALESSKPNTEAFF. CDR3 bases: TGCAGCGCACTCGAGAGTTCGAAGCCGAACACTGAAGCTTTCTTT.

The chain carries TRBV6-5 and TRBJ1-2, with 7 positions matching TRBD1. V was clipped by 6 bases and J by 6 bases; unmatched bases: 13. Germline assignment: CDR1 MNHEY and CDR2 SVGAGI. This CDR3 spans 15 amino acids. CDR3: CASRFFGGQSNGYTF. The CDR3 nucleotides are TGTGCCAGCAGATTCTTCGGGGGACAGAGCAATGGCTACACCTTC.

This clonotype was picked up a small number of times. This sequence joins TRBV29-1 and TRBJ2-1; no reliable D call. The CDR3 is made up of 12 amino acids. CDR1 SQVTM and CDR2 ANQGSEA come from the germline V gene. V gave up 5 bases and J gave up 10 bases, with 15 bases separating them. CDR3: CSVLGPLAEQFF. The CDR3 DNA reads as TGCAGCGTTCTCGGGCCCCTCGCGGAGCAGTTCTTC.

The V and J genes are TRBV2 and TRBJ2-7; D is undetermined. V shed 5 bases and J shed 12 bases, with 11 bases lying between them. Germline loops: CDR1 SNHLY, CDR2 FYNNEI. This CDR3 comprises 10 residues. The CDR3 DNA is TGTGCCAGCAGTACCGGCCTCGTGTACTTC. This sequence encodes CASSTGLVYF.

The V and J genes are TRBV5-1 and TRBJ2-1; D is unresolved. With the DNA end fitting TRBJ2-7 better, the J assignment may be wrong. The germline gives CDR1 SGHRS, CDR2 YFSETQ. CDR3 length: 15 residues. The CDR3 loop reads CASSFTGKPINEQYF. The CDR3 bases are TGCGCCAGCAGCTTTACCGGAAAGCCTATCAATGAGCAGTACTTC.

This clonotype was observed a few times. J is TRBJ2-1 and V is TRBV20-1, with D possibly TRBD2 on 5 matching bases. CDR1 is DFQATT, CDR2 SNEGSKA, per germline (reference sequence). There are 13 residues in the CDR3. Trimming removed 1 base from V and 5 bases from J, with 9 bases in between. The CDR3, as DNA: TGCAGTGCTAGAGGCGGGTCAGACAATGAGCAGTTCTTC. Translating gives CSARGGSDNEQFF.

This clonotype was seen a handful of times. The chain combines TRBV11-2 with TRBJ2-4, with 7 bases matching TRBD1. The V gene end was trimmed by 5 bases and the J gene end by 1 base; junction bases not matched to a gene: 8. From germline, CDR1 is SGHAT and CDR2 FQNNGV. The CDR3 spans 16 residues. The CDR3 DNA is TGTGCCAGCAGCCCAACAGGGGCCGGGGCCAAAAACATTCAGTACTTC. Its translation: CASSPTGAGAKNIQYF.

This chain joins TRBV5-1 and TRBJ1-2; 8 nucleotides line up with TRBD1. V lost 4 bases, J lost 7 bases, and 12 bases stayed unmatched. The CDR3 totals 15 residues. Germline CDR1 is SGHRS and CDR2 is YFSETQ. The CDR3 protein is CASSKDRGVVVGYTF. The CDR3 DNA reads TGCGCCAGCAGCAAAGACAGGGGAGTAGTTGTTGGCTACACCTTC.

V is TRBV6-6 and J is TRBJ2-7; D may be TRBD1 or TRBD2 (5 bases each). V lost 11 bases and J 3 bases, leaving 14 bases between the germline ends. Germline V gives CDR1 MNHNY, CDR2 SVGAGI (reference sequence). The CDR3 contains 12 residues. The DNA for the CDR3 is TGTGCCTCTAGGGGAGTTTACTACGAGCAGTACTTC. Its protein product is CASRGVYYEQYF.

The chain recombines TRBV3-1 with TRBJ2-7; 9 nucleotides align to TRBD1. The V and J ends lost 3 bases and 1 base, in that order; junction bases with no gene match: 4. CDR1 and CDR2 from the germline V gene are LGHDT and YNNKEL (reference sequence). The CDR3 contains 15 residues. The CDR3 region is CASSHTGGDSYEQYF. The CDR3 bases are TGTGCCAGCAGCCACACAGGGGGCGATTCCTACGAGCAGTACTTC.

The CDR3 region has the DNA TGTGCCAGCAGTTTCGGAGTGGGGCCAGATACGCAGTATTTT. As protein: CASSFGVGPDTQYF. V is TRBV12-3 or TRBV12-4 and J is TRBJ2-3; maybe TRBD1 (5 bases). Between the trimmed V and J ends, which lost 3 bases and 4 bases, there was a span of 11 bases. The CDR3 length is 14 residues.

This clonotype has more than one count but fewer than ten. The rearrangement links TRBV7-8 to TRBJ2-1; weak D call: TRBD2 (5 bases). The V and J ends lost 4 bases and 9 bases respectively, with 16 bases between them. Germline CDR1 and CDR2: SGHVS and FQNEAQ. The CDR3 sequence is 14 residues long. CDR3 loop: CASSSAGGAIEQFF. The CDR3 bases are TGTGCCAGCAGCTCTGCGGGCGGCGCGATTGAGCAGTTCTTC.

The chain recombines TRBV6-4 with TRBJ2-1; the match to TRBD2 covers 10 bases. CDR3 length: 14 residues. CDR1 MRHNA and CDR2 SNTAGT come from the germline V gene. Trimming cost V 3 bases and J 8 bases; bases outside gene matches: 4. The CDR3 DNA reads as TGTGCCAGCAGTGAACTAGCGGGACGGGATGAGCAGTTCTTC. Amino acids: CASSELAGRDEQFF.

This clonotype was recorded a few times. The V call is TRBV29-1, the J call TRBJ1-1; TRBD1 aligns across 8 bases. V lost 1 base to trimming and J lost 0 bases; unmatched junction nucleotides: 19. CDR3 length equals 20 residues. Germline V CDR1 and CDR2: SQVTM, ANQGSEA. CDR3 in amino acids: CSVEGNGQGATRWMNTEAFF. In DNA form, the CDR3 reads TGCAGCGTTGAAGGCAACGGTCAGGGGGCGACCCGATGGATGAACACTGAAGCTTTCTTT.

V gene TRBV28 combines with J gene TRBJ2-3; 8 positions match TRBD2. J was trimmed by 3 bases and V by 1 base; bases with no gene match: 3. CDR1 is MDHEN and CDR2 is SYDVKM in the germline V gene. The CDR3 loop spans 15 amino acids. The CDR3 DNA sequence: TGTGCCAGCAGTTTATCACTAGCGGAGACAGATACGCAGTATTTT. Its translation is CASSLSLAETDTQYF.

J is TRBJ2-3 and V is TRBV7-2; 10 nucleotides line up with TRBD2. V lost 5 bases, J lost 2 bases, and 16 bases stayed unmatched. The CDR3 extends over 19 amino acids. The germline V gene encodes CDR1 SGHTA and CDR2 FQGNSA. The CDR3 sequence is CASSPGLAGVSNSTDTQYF. CDR3 nucleotides: TGTGCCAGCAGCCCCGGGCTAGCGGGGGTTTCCAACTCCACAGATACGCAGTATTTT.